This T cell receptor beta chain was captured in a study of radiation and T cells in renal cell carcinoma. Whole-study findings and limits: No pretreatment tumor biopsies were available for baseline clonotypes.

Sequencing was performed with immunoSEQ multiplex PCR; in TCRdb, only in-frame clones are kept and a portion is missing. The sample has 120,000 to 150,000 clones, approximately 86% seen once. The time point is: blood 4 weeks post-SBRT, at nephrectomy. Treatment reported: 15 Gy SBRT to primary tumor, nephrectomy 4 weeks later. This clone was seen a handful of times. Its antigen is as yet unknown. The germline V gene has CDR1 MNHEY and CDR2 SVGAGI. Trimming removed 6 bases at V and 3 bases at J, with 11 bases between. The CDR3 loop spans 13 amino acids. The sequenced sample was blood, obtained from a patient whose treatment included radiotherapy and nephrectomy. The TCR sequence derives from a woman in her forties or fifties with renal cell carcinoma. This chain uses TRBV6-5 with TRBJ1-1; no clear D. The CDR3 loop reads CASRRGRDTEAFF. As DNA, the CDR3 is TGTGCCAGCAGGAGAGGACGGGACACTGAAGCTTTCTTT.